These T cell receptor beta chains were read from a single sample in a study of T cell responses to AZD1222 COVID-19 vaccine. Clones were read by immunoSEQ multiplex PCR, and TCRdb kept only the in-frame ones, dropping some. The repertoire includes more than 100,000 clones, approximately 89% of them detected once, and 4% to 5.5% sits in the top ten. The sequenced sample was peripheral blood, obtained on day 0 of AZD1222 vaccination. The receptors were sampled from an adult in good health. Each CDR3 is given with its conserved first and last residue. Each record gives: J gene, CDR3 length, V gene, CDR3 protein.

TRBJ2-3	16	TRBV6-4	CASSDSVGSSTDTQYF
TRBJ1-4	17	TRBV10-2	CASSPFQGYSTNEKLFF
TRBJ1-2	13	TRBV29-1	CSVEAGDSYGYTF
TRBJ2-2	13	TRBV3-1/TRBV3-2	CASSHLQVRELFF
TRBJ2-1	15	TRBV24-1	CATSGFSGGASEQFF
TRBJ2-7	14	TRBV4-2	CASSQGQGTEEQYF
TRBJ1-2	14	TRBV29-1	CSVHLGAGDGGYTF
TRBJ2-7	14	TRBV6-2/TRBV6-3	CASSLRVWSYEQYF
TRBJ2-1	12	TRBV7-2	CASSLGYNEQFF
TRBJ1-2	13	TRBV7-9	CASSLGFLGHYTF
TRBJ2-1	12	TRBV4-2	CASSRDGGEQFF
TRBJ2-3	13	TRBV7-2	CASNSRAIDTQYF
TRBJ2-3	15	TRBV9	CASSVEGYSTDTQYF
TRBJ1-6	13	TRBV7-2	CASSLVRDTELHF
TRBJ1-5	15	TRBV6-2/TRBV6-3	CASSYGGFGNQPQHF
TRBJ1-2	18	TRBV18	CASSPPGFRGDGRNGYTF
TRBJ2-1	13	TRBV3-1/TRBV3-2	CASSQIPGGWQFF
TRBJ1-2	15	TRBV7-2	CASSLSSTGNYGYTF
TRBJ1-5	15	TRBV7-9	CASSPRGWEGQPQHF
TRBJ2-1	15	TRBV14	CASSQGSGRSHEQFF
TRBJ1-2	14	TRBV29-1	CSVPRGSQVYGYTF
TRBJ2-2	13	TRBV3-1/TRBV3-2	CASSPRGLGELFF
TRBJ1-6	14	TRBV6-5	CASSYSVINSPLHF
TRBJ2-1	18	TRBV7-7	CASSTEITGDCSYNEQFF
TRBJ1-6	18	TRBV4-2	CASSQFLGGGTTNSPLHF
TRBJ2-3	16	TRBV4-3	CASSQDRGGYEDTQYF
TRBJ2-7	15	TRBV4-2	CASSQTGTRSYEQYF
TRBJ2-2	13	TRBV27	CASRRGGTGELFF
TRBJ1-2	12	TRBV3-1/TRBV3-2	CASSQGNSGYTF
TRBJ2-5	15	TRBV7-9	CASSFNDGQGETQYF
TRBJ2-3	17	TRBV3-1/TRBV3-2	CASSPGLGLGPTDTQYF
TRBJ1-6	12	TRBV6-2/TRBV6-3	CASSADDSPLHF
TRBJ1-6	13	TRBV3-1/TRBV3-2	CASSQEGNSPLHF
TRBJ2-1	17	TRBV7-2	CASSLARTGGSYNEQFF
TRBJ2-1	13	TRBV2	CAPGLAGKNEQFF
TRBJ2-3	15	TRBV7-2	CASSLYGGAGDTQYF
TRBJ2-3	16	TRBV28	CASTPRLAGGRDTQYF
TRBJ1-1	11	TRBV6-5	CASSQGTEAFF
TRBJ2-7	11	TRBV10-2	CASSAQAEQYF
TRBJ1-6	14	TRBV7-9	CASSLVGFNSPLHF
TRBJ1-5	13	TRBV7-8	CASSFWDGQPQHF